This TCR beta chain was captured by sequencing in a study of cytomegalovirus exposure and HLA in healthy donors. Study observations and caveats: One cluster of highly shared sequence variants probably arose as a sequencing artifact. Researchers reported in a later analysis that a missense DCLRE1C variant was tied to TCR beta V- and J-gene trimming. A later analysis showed that HLA-associated TCR beta chains had undergone more clonal expansion than equally common others. In an earlier analysis, productive rearrangement rates for most beta V segments clustered near 87% or 30%.

This CDR3 spans 15 amino acids. V shed 0 bases and J shed 3 bases, with 12 bases lying between them. Germline CDR1 reads GTSNPN; CDR2 reads SVGIG (reference sequence). This clone has more than one count but fewer than ten. The antigen remains unidentified. Primers included in the PCR were 60 Vbeta and 13 Jbeta primers. Sequenced by immunoSEQ multiplex PCR; TCRdb stores in-frame clones only, minus some. In the table there are more than 95,000 clones, approximately 17% of which are singletons. This chain links TRBV30 with TRBJ1-5; tentative D call: TRBD1 (5 bases). The TCR comes from a female donor in good health and CMV-seropositive. Sequenced input: PBMCs. The DNA for the CDR3 is TGTGCCTGGAGTGTACGACAGCTACTCAATCAGCCCCAGCATTTT. Translated, it gives CAWSVRQLLNQPQHF. The whole variable domain, filled in from reference TRBV30 and TRBJ1-5, reads SQTIHQWPATLVQPVGSPLSLECTVEGTSNPNLYWYRQAAGRGLQLLFYSVGIGQISSEVPQNLSASRPQDRQFILSSKKLLLSDSGFYLCAWSVRQLLNQPQHFGDGTRLSIL.